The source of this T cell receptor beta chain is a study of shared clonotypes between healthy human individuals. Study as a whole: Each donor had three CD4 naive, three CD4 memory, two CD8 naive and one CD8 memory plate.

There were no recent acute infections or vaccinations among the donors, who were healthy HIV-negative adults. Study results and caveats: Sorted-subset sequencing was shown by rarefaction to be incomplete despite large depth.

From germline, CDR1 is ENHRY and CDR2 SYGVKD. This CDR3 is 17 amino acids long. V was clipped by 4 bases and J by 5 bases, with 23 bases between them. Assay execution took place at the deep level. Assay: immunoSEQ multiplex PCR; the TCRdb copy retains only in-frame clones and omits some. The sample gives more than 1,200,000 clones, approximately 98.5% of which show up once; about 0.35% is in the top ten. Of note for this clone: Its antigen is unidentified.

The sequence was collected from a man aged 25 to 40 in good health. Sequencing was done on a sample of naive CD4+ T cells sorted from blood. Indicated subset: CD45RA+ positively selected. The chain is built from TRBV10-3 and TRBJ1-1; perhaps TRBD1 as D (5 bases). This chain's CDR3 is CAISARTKDLRDTEAFF. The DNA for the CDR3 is TGTGCCATCAGTGCCAGGACAAAAGACTTACGCGATACTGAAGCTTTCTTT.